A selection of T cell receptor beta chains follows, all from one sample in a study of blood T cell repertoires in COVID-19. Sequencing was performed with immunoSEQ multiplex PCR; in TCRdb, only in-frame clones are kept and a portion is missing. The repertoire includes almost 200,000 clones, roughly three quarters of them detected once, and around 5.4% sits in the top ten. Sequenced material: peripheral blood. The receptors here all came from a woman aged 35 to 49 with COVID-19, enrolled during active disease. Both conserved end residues are part of each CDR3. D genes are given only for firm matches. A row's size may be missing; if present it is once, few, many or a size class.

d_gene,len,v_gene,abundance,j_gene,CDR3nt,CDR3aa
-,15,TRBV5-1,-,TRBJ1-3,TGCGCCAGCAGCTTGGCGGGTTCGACTGGAAACACCATATATTTT,CASSLAGSTGNTIYF
-,15,TRBV7-3,few,TRBJ1-6,TGTGCCAGCAGCTTATCTAGGGGATATAATTCACCCCTCCACTTT,CASSLSRGYNSPLHF
-,15,TRBV27,once,TRBJ2-7,TGTGCCAGCAGTTTAACTCACGGGTACTCCTACGAGCAGTACTTC,CASSLTHGYSYEQYF
TRBD1,14,TRBV30,-,TRBJ2-5,TGTGCCTGGATGAGACAGGGGGCGCGGGAGACCCAGTACTTC,CAWMRQGARETQYF
TRBD2,16,TRBV5-6,-,TRBJ2-5,TGTGCCAGCAGCAATCGGGGGGGCCGGTACCAAGAGACCCAGTACTTC,CASSNRGGRYQETQYF
TRBD1,13,TRBV2,-,TRBJ2-1,TGTGCCAGCCAGGGACAGGGCGACAATGAGCAGTTCTTC,CASQGQGDNEQFF
TRBD2,16,TRBV19,-,TRBJ2-1,TGTGCCAGTAAGGGAGTAGCGGGAGGTTCCTACAATGAGCAGTTCTTC,CASKGVAGGSYNEQFF
TRBD1,14,TRBV5-1,few,TRBJ2-7,TGCGCCAGCAGCTCGACAGGGACCCCCTACGAGCAGTACTTC,CASSSTGTPYEQYF
-,18,TRBV6-2/TRBV6-3,few,TRBJ2-7,TGTGCCAGCAGTTACAACTTGCTCGGGGTCCCGAGCTCCTACGAGCAGTACTTC,CASSYNLLGVPSSYEQYF
TRBD2,18,TRBV14,-,TRBJ2-3,TGTGCCAGCAGACCCACCCTCGACGCGGGAGAACGCACAGATACGCAGTATTTT,CASRPTLDAGERTDTQYF
-,14,TRBV18,-,TRBJ2-5,TGTGCCAGCTCACACGGGGGAGGCGTGGAGACCCAGTACTTC,CASSHGGGVETQYF
-,14,TRBV2,-,TRBJ1-5,TGTGCCGGGGGACTAGGAGGAGGCTATCAGCCCCAGCATTTT,CAGGLGGGYQPQHF
-,11,TRBV5-8,few,TRBJ1-2,TGTGCCAGCAGCAAGGGGCGAGGCTACACCTTC,CASSKGRGYTF
-,19,TRBV19,-,TRBJ2-7,TGTGCCAGTAGTATAGATATCCACATCGGACAGCAGGAAACCTACGAGCAGTACTTC,CASSIDIHIGQQETYEQYF
-,13,TRBV9,-,TRBJ1-5,TGTGCCAGCAGCCGGGGGGGTTATCAGCCCCAGCATTTT,CASSRGGYQPQHF
TRBD2,18,TRBV12-5,-,TRBJ2-2,TGTGCTAGTGGTTTGGTACCGGGACTAGCGGGAGCGACCGGGGAGCTGTTTTTT,CASGLVPGLAGATGELFF
-,16,TRBV4-2,once,TRBJ2-1,TGTGCCAGCAGCCAAGGGGGAAGGACAGTCTTTAATGAGCAGTTCTTC,CASSQGGRTVFNEQFF
-,14,TRBV6-2/TRBV6-3,-,TRBJ1-2,TGTGCCAGCAGTTATAGCAGGGCCAGCTATGGCTACACCTTC,CASSYSRASYGYTF
-,12,TRBV6-4,-,TRBJ1-2,TGTGCCAGCAGGATCCGGTTGTATGGCTACACCTTC,CASRIRLYGYTF
-,14,TRBV6-6,-,TRBJ1-1,TGTGCCAGCAGTTACGGGGGCGGTAACACTGAAGCTTTCTTT,CASSYGGGNTEAFF
-,18,TRBV15,-,TRBJ2-1,TGTGCCACCAGCAGGGGGCTCTGGGCGGGGAACTCCTACAATGAGCAGTTCTTC,CATSRGLWAGNSYNEQFF
TRBD1,15,TRBV10-3,few,TRBJ1-1,TGTGCCATCAGCGCCGGGACAGCCAAGAACACTGAAGCTTTCTTT,CAISAGTAKNTEAFF
-,13,TRBV5-8,-,TRBJ1-1,TGTGCCAGCAGCTCCGGATGGGTGGGGAGTGCTTTCTTT,CASSSGWVGSAFF
-,13,TRBV11-3,-,TRBJ2-3,TGTGCCAGCAGCTTATCTAGATCCGATACGCAGTATTTT,CASSLSRSDTQYF
-,15,TRBV3-1/TRBV3-2,few,TRBJ2-2,TGTGCCAGCAGCCCCTACCGAGGGGGCACCGGGGAGCTGTTTTTT,CASSPYRGGTGELFF
-,16,TRBV7-9,-,TRBJ1-1,TGTGCCAGCAGCCGACACCCGACCTCCGGCGACACTGAAGCTTTCTTT,CASSRHPTSGDTEAFF
TRBD2,16,TRBV19,-,TRBJ2-2,TGTGCCAGTAGTTCCTTACTAGCGGGGGACACCGGGGAGCTGTTTTTT,CASSSLLAGDTGELFF
-,14,TRBV2,medium-sized,TRBJ1-3,TGTGCCAGCAGCGATACGGGAGGAAGAAACACCATATATTTT,CASSDTGGRNTIYF
-,15,TRBV4-3,-,TRBJ2-4,TGCGCCAGCAGCCCCAGGGCCCTAGCCAAAAACATTCAGTACTTC,CASSPRALAKNIQYF
-,14,TRBV19,-,TRBJ1-4,TGTGCCAGTACCCCGGTTTCGAGTAATGAAAAACTGTTTTTT,CASTPVSSNEKLFF
TRBD1,15,TRBV28,-,TRBJ1-2,TGTGCCAGCAGAGAAGGGACAGGGAGTGGCTATGGCTACACCTTC,CASREGTGSGYGYTF
TRBD1,15,TRBV3-1/TRBV3-2,few,TRBJ2-7,TGTGCCAGCAGCCATCCAGGGGGCGGCCACTACGAGCAGTACTTC,CASSHPGGGHYEQYF
-,15,TRBV7-2,few,TRBJ1-6,TGTGCCAGCAGCTTTTCCTCAGGGAAGGATTCACCCCTCCACTTT,CASSFSSGKDSPLHF
-,15,TRBV10-3,-,TRBJ1-4,TGTGCCACCCAACGTACGGGGGAGTCGGGTGAAAAACTGTTTTTT,CATQRTGESGEKLFF
TRBD2,14,TRBV5-1,-,TRBJ2-5,TGCGCCAGCAGCTTAAGCGGGGAGGGGGAGACCCAGTACTTC,CASSLSGEGETQYF
-,14,TRBV19,-,TRBJ2-2,TGTGCCAGTACCCAGGAGGGGAACACCGGGGAGCTGTTTTTT,CASTQEGNTGELFF
-,15,TRBV10-3,-,TRBJ1-5,TGTGCCACCCGGAACAGCCTGCAGGGCAATCAGCCCCAGCATTTT,CATRNSLQGNQPQHF
-,15,TRBV4-1,-,TRBJ1-1,TGCGCCAGCAGCCAAGAAGGCAGGAAAAACACTGAAGCTTTCTTT,CASSQEGRKNTEAFF
TRBD1,19,TRBV15,-,TRBJ2-7,TGTGCCACCAGCAGACCCCGTGGAACGGGACAGGGGACACCCTACGAGCAGTACTTC,CATSRPRGTGQGTPYEQYF
TRBD1,15,TRBV24-1,many,TRBJ2-1,TGTGCCACCAGTGATGAAGGACAGGCGTCAGGTGAGCAGTTCTTC,CATSDEGQASGEQFF
-,16,TRBV5-1,-,TRBJ1-5,TGCGCCAGCAGCCGAGGAGGGACGGAGAGCAATCAGCCCCAGCATTTT,CASSRGGTESNQPQHF
TRBD1,14,TRBV7-2,-,TRBJ1-2,TGTGCCAGCAGCTTTACAGGGGGCGCGTATGGCTACACCTTC,CASSFTGGAYGYTF
-,12,TRBV5-4,once,TRBJ2-7,TGTGCCAGCAGCTTGGAAGCTTACGAGCAGTACTTC,CASSLEAYEQYF
TRBD2,15,TRBV3-1/TRBV3-2,once,TRBJ2-5,TGTGCCAGCAGCCCTTGGGGGGGGGTCGACGAGACCCAGTACTTC,CASSPWGGVDETQYF
TRBD1,15,TRBV5-1,-,TRBJ1-5,TGCGCCAGCAGTCCCGGGACAGGGGTTAGTCAGCCCCAGCATTTT,CASSPGTGVSQPQHF
-,15,TRBV30,-,TRBJ1-6,TGTGCCTGGAGTGTTCTGGACAGAATTAATTCACCCCTCCACTTT,CAWSVLDRINSPLHF
TRBD2,15,TRBV12-5,-,TRBJ2-7,TGTGCTAGTGGTTTGGTTAGCGGGGGCCGCTACGAGCAGTACTTC,CASGLVSGGRYEQYF
-,14,TRBV18,-,TRBJ1-2,TGTGCCAGCTCACCGGACACCTCTAACTATGGCTACACCTTC,CASSPDTSNYGYTF
-,16,TRBV3-1/TRBV3-2,-,TRBJ2-2,TGTGCCAGCAGCCAGAGAGCGGGCTCGAACACCGGGGAGCTGTTTTTT,CASSQRAGSNTGELFF
TRBD2,14,TRBV2,-,TRBJ2-7,TGTGCCGCTCGGGGACCCGGGAGGGGCTACGAGCAGTACTTC,CAARGPGRGYEQYF
TRBD1,13,TRBV24-1,once,TRBJ1-2,TGTGCCACCAGTGACGGACAGGGGTTTGGCTACACCTTC,CATSDGQGFGYTF
TRBD1,14,TRBV5-5,-,TRBJ1-1,TGTGCCAGCAGTTTAAGGACAGGGGCGAAGGATGCTTTCTTT,CASSLRTGAKDAFF
TRBD1,16,TRBV5-1,-,TRBJ2-7,TGCGCCAGCAGCTTGGCCACGGGACAGGGGATCTACGAGCAGTACTTC,CASSLATGQGIYEQYF
-,13,TRBV6-5,-,TRBJ2-1,TGTGCCAGCAGTTACGGGGCGGCGGATGAGCAGTTCTTC,CASSYGAADEQFF